The 11 T cell receptor beta chains given below trace back to one sample, sequenced in a study of cytomegalovirus exposure and HLA in healthy donors. Libraries were prepared by immunoSEQ multiplex PCR; TCRdb keeps only in-frame clonotypes and omits some of them. The sample lists 150,000 to 200,000 clones, 85% seen once, with around a sixth in the top ten. The sequencing input was PBMCs. Receptors originate from a man between 18 and 35 years old in good health and CMV-seropositive.

The chain links TRBV6-1 to TRBJ1-1, with D possibly being TRBD1 (6 bases). V was pared by 5 bases and J by 10 bases, with 14 bases between. Per the germline V gene, CDR1 is MNHNS and CDR2 is SASEGT. The CDR3 has 12 amino acids. The CDR3 DNA follows: TGTGCCAGCAGTCCAGACAGGTCTGGAGCTTTCTTT. It encodes CASSPDRSGAFF.

The rearrangement uses TRBV6-5 and TRBJ1-1; tentative D call: TRBD1 (5 bases). Trimming took 0 bases from V and 0 from J, leaving 8 bases between them. From germline, CDR1 is MNHEY and CDR2 SVGAGI. The CDR3 consists of 15 residues. In DNA form, the CDR3 reads TGTGCCAGCAGTTACTCTGGGGGGTTGAACACTGAAGCTTTCTTT. It encodes CASSYSGGLNTEAFF.

This chain uses TRBV11-3 with TRBJ2-7; D uncertain. Trimming took off 5 bases at V and 6 bases at J, with 11 bases between the two ends. The CDR3 sequence is 12 residues long. Germline V gene data show CDR1 as SGHNT and CDR2 as YENEEA. The CDR3 sequence: CASSPRSSEQYF. CDR3 coding DNA: TGTGCCAGCAGCCCCCGTAGTTCCGAGCAGTACTTC.

The chain links TRBV27 to TRBJ1-3, with 10 nucleotides matching TRBD1. This CDR3 region has 16 residues. Germline-derived CDR1 and CDR2 are MNHEY and SMNVEV (reference sequence). J gave up 0 bases and V 4 bases, and 3 bases lay outside the gene matches. CDR3 coding DNA: TGTGCCAGCAGTTCCTGGACAGGGGGCTCTGGAAACACCATATATTTT. It specifies CASSSWTGGSGNTIYF.

V usage is TRBV5-1 and J usage is TRBJ1-1; weak D call: TRBD1 (6 bases). V was pared by 4 bases and J by 0 bases, with 13 bases between. CDR1 and CDR2 (germline): SGHRS, YFSETQ. This CDR3 comprises 15 residues. Here the CDR3 reads CASSVQGPLNTEAFF. CDR3 bases: TGCGCCAGCAGCGTTCAGGGGCCCCTGAACACTGAAGCTTTCTTT. The whole variable domain, remainder taken from reference TRBV5-1 and TRBJ1-1, is KAGVTQTPRYLIKTRGQQVTLSCSPISGHRSVSWYQQTPGQGLQFLFEYFSETQRNKGNFPGRFSGRQFSNSRSEMNVSTLELGDSALYLCASSVQGPLNTEAFFGQGTRLTVV.

This clone was observed a few times. This chain connects TRBV5-6 to TRBJ2-7; D is possibly TRBD1 (6 bases). The germline V gene encodes CDR1 SGHDT and CDR2 YYEEEE. The V gene lost 4 bases and the J gene lost 3 bases, with 11 bases spanning the gap. The CDR3 length is 13 residues. The CDR3 bases are TGTGCCAGCAGCCCCGGACAGATCTACGAGCAGTACTTC. Amino acid sequence: CASSPGQIYEQYF.

This chain links TRBV4-1 with TRBJ2-3, with TRBD1 identical over 9 bases. Germline trimming cut 2 bases from V and 3 bases from J; bases unmatched to any gene: 12. This CDR3 comprises 18 residues. Germline V lookup: CDR1 MGHRA, CDR2 YSYEKL. The CDR3 sequence: CASSQSARDRARTDTQYF. CDR3 nucleotide sequence: TGCGCCAGCAGCCAATCTGCAAGGGACAGGGCCAGGACAGATACGCAGTATTTT.

V usage is TRBV10-2 and J usage is TRBJ1-2, with TRBD1 matching over 7 bases. Per germline, CDR1 WSHSY and CDR2 SAAADI. Unmatched junction bases numbered 3, after V lost 4 bases and J lost 7 bases. This CDR3 is built from 12 residues. The CDR3 sequence: CASSVQGFGYTF. CDR3 nucleotides: TGCGCCAGCAGTGTACAGGGGTTTGGCTACACCTTC.

This clone was observed a few times. The chain employs TRBV11-2 and TRBJ1-6, with 8 bases identical to TRBD1. This CDR3 spans 16 amino acids. Germline assignment: CDR1 SGHAT and CDR2 FQNNGV. V lost 1 base and J lost 6; bases outside the gene matches: 5. The CDR3 bases are TGTGCCAGCAGCTTAGTGGCAGGGGGCTCTAATTCACCCCTCCACTTT. Its translation is CASSLVAGGSNSPLHF.

The chain is built from TRBV28 and TRBJ2-7; 7 bases are a match to TRBD1. The CDR3 runs to 14 residues. Germline values: CDR1 MDHEN, CDR2 SYDVKM. The V segment lost 7 bases and the J segment 4 bases; nucleotides outside the gene matches: 10. The CDR3, as DNA: TGTGCCAGCACGGATCCCGGGACAGCTTACGAGCAGTACTTC. It codes for CASTDPGTAYEQYF.

The chain recombines TRBV25-1 with TRBJ1-3; 7 bases are a match to TRBD1. The CDR3 totals 16 residues. CDR1 is MGHDK, CDR2 SYGVNS, per germline. With V trimmed by 6 bases and J by 0 bases, 8 bases remained unmatched. The CDR3 bases are TGTGCCAGCAGCGCCTGGGACAGCAGCTCTGGAAACACCATATATTTT. Its protein is CASSAWDSSSGNTIYF. Full variable domain (missing parts from reference TRBV25-1 and TRBJ1-3): EADIYQTPRYLVIGTGKKITLECSQTMGHDKMYWYQQDPGMELHLIHYSYGVNSTEKGDLSSESTVSRIRTEHFPLTLESARPSHTSQYLCASSAWDSSSGNTIYFGEGSWLTVV.